These 2 T cell receptor beta chains were all obtained from the same sample, sequenced in a study of cytomegalovirus exposure and HLA in healthy donors. It was with 60 Vbeta and 13 Jbeta primers that the PCR ran. Assay used: immunoSEQ multiplex PCR; TCRdb lists only in-frame clones, some missing. Among 30,000 to 50,000 clones listed, 60% to 70% were seen once. The sample comprised PBMCs. The receptors stem from a man aged 40-49 years in good health and CMV-seronegative.

This clone was counted between two and nine times. Written as DNA, the CDR3 is TGTGCCAGCACCCAGGGGGTATTGGGGGAGACCCAGTACTTC. Protein product: CASTQGVLGETQYF. The J gene is TRBJ2-5, the V gene TRBV6-5; 7 nucleotides match TRBD1. Germline V gene lookup returns CDR1 MNHEY and CDR2 SVGAGI. The CDR3 totals 14 residues. With V trimmed by 7 bases and J by 5 bases, 10 bases remained unmatched.

This clone was counted a few times. V gene TRBV19 combines with J gene TRBJ1-6; 9 nucleotides align to TRBD1. V shed 3 bases and J 7 bases; nucleotides not matched to a gene: 10. The CDR3 is made up of 17 amino acids. Per germline, CDR1 LNHDA and CDR2 SQIVND (reference sequence). CDR3 sequence (DNA): TGTGCCAGTAGTATTCAAAGGACAGGGGAGGACAATTCACCCCTCCACTTT. It is translated as CASSIQRTGEDNSPLHF.